Shown below are 23 T cell receptor beta chains from a single sample sequenced in a study of blood T cell repertoires in COVID-19. The repertoire was sequenced with immunoSEQ multiplex PCR; TCRdb's copy has only in-frame clones and lacks some. The data contain about 240,000 clones, more than 75% of them seen just once; the ten biggest clones take up under 15%. Sequencing was performed on peripheral blood. The receptors stem from an older woman with active or convalescent COVID-19.

This chain joins TRBV7-9 and TRBJ2-7, with D perhaps matching TRBD2 (5 bases). CDR3 length: 12 amino acids. Germline V gives CDR1 SEHNR, CDR2 FQNEAQ (reference sequence). V was cut by 5 bases and J by 4 bases, with 9 bases left in between. The DNA of the CDR3 is TGTGCCAGCAGCCCTACGGGGTACGAGCAGTACTTC. Amino acid sequence: CASSPTGYEQYF.

This chain joins TRBV5-1 and TRBJ2-2; 8 bases agree with TRBD2. The J segment lost 2 bases and the V segment lost 4 bases, leaving 7 bases of the junction unmatched. This CDR3 spans 16 amino acids. Germline CDR1 and CDR2: SGHRS and YFSETQ. CDR3 DNA sequence: TGCGCCAGCAGCCCCCGGGAGGGGCCCAACACCGGGGAGCTGTTTTTT. Its protein product is CASSPREGPNTGELFF. The full variable domain, completed using reference TRBV5-1 and TRBJ2-2, is KAGVTQTPRYLIKTRGQQVTLSCSPISGHRSVSWYQQTPGQGLQFLFEYFSETQRNKGNFPGRFSGRQFSNSRSEMNVSTLELGDSALYLCASSPREGPNTGELFFGEGSRLTVL.

The chain couples TRBV27 to TRBJ1-5; no reliable D call. Germline CDR1 reads MNHEY; CDR2 reads SMNVEV (reference sequence). V shed 2 bases and J shed 2 bases, with 7 bases lying between them. This CDR3 contains 14 residues. CDR3 residues: CASSLLGGNQPQHF. CDR3 coding DNA: TGTGCCAGCAGTTTACTCGGGGGCAATCAGCCCCAGCATTTT.

The table lists this clone with a few counts. The chain carries TRBV6-5 and TRBJ1-2; 7 nucleotides align to TRBD1. Germline V gene sequence: CDR1 MNHEY, CDR2 SVGAGI. Trimming at V came to 7 bases and at J to 4 bases, leaving 12 bases not matched to a gene. This CDR3 comprises 15 residues. CDR3 sequence: CASITTEGAGYGYTF. The DNA for the CDR3 is TGTGCCAGCATCACCACGGAGGGGGCTGGCTATGGCTACACCTTC.

The chain combines TRBV6-1 with TRBJ1-2; 8 nucleotides agree with TRBD1. The CDR3 contains 16 residues. J was trimmed by 4 bases and V by 1 base; bases with no gene match: 8. Germline lookup yields CDR1 MNHNS and CDR2 SASEGT. The CDR3 loop is CASSEGGTGGPYGYTF. CDR3 nucleotide sequence: TGTGCCAGCAGTGAAGGAGGGACAGGCGGGCCCTATGGCTACACCTTC.

The rearrangement uses TRBV30 and TRBJ1-2; no firm D call. V was cut by 0 bases and J by 6 bases, with 14 bases left in between. Germline-derived CDR1 and CDR2 are GTSNPN and SVGIG (reference sequence). This CDR3 has 14 residues. The CDR3 DNA is TGTGCCTGGAGTGTAGAGGGTGTAGGAGATGGCTACACCTTC. Its translation is CAWSVEGVGDGYTF.

The gene calls are TRBV19 and TRBJ2-1; TRBD1 agrees at 7 bases. Germline-derived CDR1 and CDR2 are LNHDA and SQIVND (reference sequence). Unmatched junction bases numbered 11, after V lost 7 bases and J lost 2 bases. The CDR3 runs to 16 residues. CDR3 sequence reads: CASNPGWDRPYNEQFF. CDR3 bases: TGTGCCAGTAATCCCGGGTGGGACAGACCCTACAATGAGCAGTTCTTC. Using reference TRBV19 and TRBJ2-1 for the parts outside the CDR3, the full variable domain is DGGITQSPKYLFRKEGQNVTLSCEQNLNHDAMYWYRQDPGQGLRLIYYSQIVNDFQKGDIAEGYSVSREKKESFPLTVTSAQKNPTAFYLCASNPGWDRPYNEQFFGPGTRLTVL.

This chain uses TRBV19 with TRBJ1-1, with TRBD1 identical over 11 bases. The CDR3 length is 14 residues. The junction had 5 bases not matched to a gene; V was cut back by 6 bases and J by 5 bases. Germline CDR1 is LNHDA and CDR2 is SQIVND (reference sequence). Here the CDR3 DNA reads TGTGCCAGTAGCGGGACAGGGGGGGATACTGAAGCTTTCTTT. Amino acids: CASSGTGGDTEAFF.

The chain joins TRBV6-5 to TRBJ1-3; 7 nucleotides line up with TRBD1. V lost 6 bases and J lost 1; bases outside the gene matches: 3. This CDR3 has 14 amino acids. Germline loops: CDR1 MNHEY, CDR2 SVGAGI. The DNA for the CDR3 is TGTGCCAGCAGACAGGGGATATCTGGAAACACCATATATTTT. This codes for CASRQGISGNTIYF.

The chain employs TRBV12-3 or TRBV12-4 and TRBJ1-1, with a weak D call TRBD1 (5 bases). The CDR3 consists of 13 residues. Trimming pared 5 bases from V and 4 bases from J, leaving 11 bases between. CDR3 protein: CASSPGLGTEAFF. The CDR3 DNA sequence: TGTGCCAGCAGTCCAGGGTTGGGCACTGAAGCTTTCTTT.

The chain is built from TRBV6-2 or TRBV6-3 and TRBJ1-6, with TRBD1 matching over 10 bases. The V gene end was trimmed by 5 bases and the J gene end by 7 bases; junction bases not matched to a gene: 8. CDR3 length equals 16 residues. Per germline, CDR1 MNHEY and CDR2 SVGEGT. The CDR3 DNA reads TGTGCCAGCAGTGCCCTGACAGGGGGCATGAATTCACCCCTCCACTTT. It is translated as CASSALTGGMNSPLHF.

This clone has a handful of counts. The rearrangement uses TRBV4-1 and TRBJ1-1, with TRBD1 identical over 10 bases. V lost 2 bases to trimming and J lost 3 bases; unmatched junction nucleotides: 15. The V gene's germline CDR1 is MGHRA and CDR2 YSYEKL. CDR3 length: 19 amino acids. This CDR3 reads CASSQRFPGQGLGDTEAFF. CDR3 nucleotides: TGCGCCAGCAGCCAAAGATTTCCGGGACAGGGGCTTGGAGACACTGAAGCTTTCTTT.

V and J are TRBV6-5 and TRBJ2-7; 11 bases align to TRBD1. The CDR3 runs 15 residues. Germline V gene data show CDR1 as MNHEY and CDR2 as SVGAGI. V was pared by 6 bases and J by 3 bases, with 7 bases of the junction left unmatched. CDR3 DNA sequence: TGTGCCAGCAGGCCCGGGACAGGGGGAAGCTACGAGCAGTACTTC. This codes for CASRPGTGGSYEQYF.

The V and J genes are TRBV2 and TRBJ1-2; D possibly corresponds to TRBD1 (6 bases). Trimming took off 1 base at V and 3 bases at J, with 12 bases between the two ends. CDR1 SNHLY and CDR2 FYNNEI come from the germline V gene. The CDR3 sequence is 15 residues long. The CDR3 nucleotides are TGTGCCAGCAGTGAAGGCAGGACAGTGGACTATGGCTACACCTTC. Amino acids: CASSEGRTVDYGYTF. The full variable domain, in which reference TRBV2 and TRBJ1-2 provide the parts outside the CDR3, is EPEVTQTPSHQVTQMGQEVILRCVPISNHLYFYWYRQILGQKVEFLVSFYNNEISEKSEIFDDQFSVERPDGSNFTLKIRSTKLEDSAMYFCASSEGRTVDYGYTFGSGTRLTVV.

V and J are TRBV3-1 (or the pseudogene TRBV3-2) and TRBJ2-7; TRBD2 matches at 10 bases. Germline assignment: CDR1 LGHDT and CDR2 YNNKEL (reference sequence). CDR3 length equals 17 residues. With V trimmed by 1 base and J by 4 bases, 10 bases remained unmatched. This CDR3 is CASSQASLAGGRYEQYF. The DNA of the CDR3 is TGTGCCAGCAGCCAAGCATCCTTAGCGGGGGGCCGTTACGAGCAGTACTTC.

V gene TRBV7-3 combines with J gene TRBJ2-7; 7 bases are shared with TRBD2. Germline trimming cut 5 bases from V and 2 bases from J; bases unmatched to any gene: 6. The CDR3 has 14 amino acids. Looked up from germline, CDR1 is SGHTA and CDR2 is FQGTGA. The CDR3 DNA sequence: TGTGCCAGCAGCCCCATAGCGGGTCCCTACGAGCAGTACTTC. It specifies CASSPIAGPYEQYF.

This rearrangement joins TRBV29-1 to TRBJ1-5, with TRBD1 identical over 10 bases. Germline assignment: CDR1 SQVTM and CDR2 ANQGSEA. Trimming at V came to 6 bases and at J to 5 bases, leaving 4 bases not matched to a gene. The CDR3 has 13 amino acids. CDR3 amino acids: CSVADRGDQPQHF. DNA for the CDR3: TGCAGCGTGGCGGACAGGGGGGATCAGCCCCAGCATTTT.

Comment on this clone: Distinct nucleotide sequences in the sample also encode this CDR3. The chain recombines TRBV30 with TRBJ2-5, with TRBD2 as a possible D gene (6 bases). V was cut by 0 bases and J by 1 base, with 9 bases left in between. The germline V gene encodes CDR1 GTSNPN and CDR2 SVGIG (reference sequence). The CDR3 sequence is 14 residues long. CDR3 in DNA: TGTGCCTGGAGTGTAGGCGGGGCCCAAGAGACCCAGTACTTC. This encodes CAWSVGGAQETQYF.

This chain uses TRBV30 with TRBJ1-6, with a weak D call TRBD1 (6 bases). The CDR3 has 15 amino acids. V was cut by 4 bases and J by 5 bases, with 15 bases left in between. CDR1 GTSNPN and CDR2 SVGIG come from the germline V gene (reference sequence). DNA for the CDR3: TGTGCCTGGACTCAGGGGCTGAGTAATAATTCACCCCTCCACTTT. Translation: CAWTQGLSNNSPLHF. Together with reference TRBV30 and TRBJ1-6, the CDR3 gives the full variable domain: SQTIHQWPATLVQPVGSPLSLECTVEGTSNPNLYWYRQAAGRGLQLLFYSVGIGQISSEVPQNLSASRPQDRQFILSSKKLLLSDSGFYLCAWTQGLSNNSPLHFGNGTRLTVT.

The chain uses TRBV10-3 and TRBJ1-1, with D possibly matching TRBD1 (5 bases). Germline V lookup: CDR1 ENHRY, CDR2 SYGVKD. V lost 3 bases, J lost 4 bases, and 12 bases lay in between. This CDR3 has 14 residues. CDR3: CAISDPHRGTEAFF. The DNA of the CDR3 is TGTGCCATCAGTGACCCTCATAGGGGCACTGAAGCTTTCTTT.

The J gene is TRBJ1-6, the V gene TRBV19; TRBD1 matches at 8 bases. The germline V gene has CDR1 LNHDA and CDR2 SQIVND (reference sequence). V was clipped by 6 bases and J by 7 bases; unmatched bases: 8. The CDR3 length is 15 residues. The DNA of the CDR3 is TGTGCCAGTAGCCCGGGACAGGCGGGGAATTCACCCCTCCACTTT. This gives the protein CASSPGQAGNSPLHF.

The V gene is TRBV24-1, the J gene TRBJ1-4; D call uncertain. CDR1 is KGHDR and CDR2 is SFDVKD in the germline V gene. The V and J ends lost 9 bases and 8 bases respectively, with 12 bases between them. The CDR3 sequence is 12 residues long. The CDR3 spells CATLGVEEKLFF. In DNA form, the CDR3 reads TGTGCCACCCTCGGGGTAGAGGAAAAACTGTTTTTT.

This chain joins TRBV6-4 and TRBJ2-3; D perhaps matches TRBD1 (6 bases). The V gene lost 0 bases and the J gene lost 0 bases, with 7 bases spanning the gap. Germline values: CDR1 MRHNA, CDR2 SNTAGT. The CDR3 spans 15 residues. CDR3 sequence: CASSDSGGSTDTQYF. For the CDR3, the DNA is TGTGCCAGCAGTGACTCAGGGGGAAGCACAGATACGCAGTATTTT.